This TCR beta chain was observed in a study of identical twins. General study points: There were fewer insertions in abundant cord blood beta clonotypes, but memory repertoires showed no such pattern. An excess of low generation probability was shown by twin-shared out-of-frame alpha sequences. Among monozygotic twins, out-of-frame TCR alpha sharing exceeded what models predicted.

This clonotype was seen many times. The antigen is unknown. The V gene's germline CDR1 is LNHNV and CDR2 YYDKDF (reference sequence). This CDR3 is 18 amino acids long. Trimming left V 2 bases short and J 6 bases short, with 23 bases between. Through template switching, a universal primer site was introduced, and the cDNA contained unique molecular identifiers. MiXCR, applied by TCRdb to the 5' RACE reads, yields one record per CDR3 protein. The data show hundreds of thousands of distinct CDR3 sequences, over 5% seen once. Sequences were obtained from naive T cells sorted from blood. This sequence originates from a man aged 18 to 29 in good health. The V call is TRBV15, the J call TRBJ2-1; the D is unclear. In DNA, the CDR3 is TGTGCCACCAGCAGACAGCCCCACCGGGCCGAAACTCCCAATGAGCAGTTCTTC. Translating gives CATSRQPHRAETPNEQFF.